Here is one TCR beta chain with its context. Its antigen is still unknown. Nothing much larger sits one base from this clone, and base qualities are not available. CD4+ T cells from unexposed donors were collected before the COVID-19 pandemic (2011-2018). Following 10 days of culture, the EasySep CD4+ T cell isolation kit was used to isolate CD4+ T cells. As cell number allowed, CD4+ T cells from unexposed donors were tested for reactivity to SARS-CoV-2 S and N and to four common cold coronavirus spike pools. Each well received two million PBMCs, cultured in IMDM supplemented with about 5% human AB serum and 9.5 to 10 IU/ml IL-2. Half of the culture medium was replaced with fresh IL-2-containing medium on days 3 and 7. In general, triplicate replicate wells were used for every peptide culture condition. The leukapheresis product for the unexposed donors was obtained through commercial purchase. PBMCs were isolated from leukapheresis product or whole blood by Ficoll-Paque PLUS gradient centrifugation. PBMCs were either cryopreserved at -140°C or used fresh in the expansion assay. The QIAamp Micro DNA Kit was used to extract genomic DNA from the CD4+ T cells.

Inclusive of the bounding cysteine and phenylalanine, the CDR3 is 15 residues long. The retained sequence is limited to the CDR3, 45 bases, with the frame set at the first base. V loses 9 bases of germline sequence and J loses 4 bases, and the interval between the two ends is 22 bases. According to the germline V gene, CDR1 reads MNHEY and CDR2 reads SVGAGI. Receptor amplification or capture employed the immunoSEQ multiplex PCR assay. The study's own analysis went as follows. Preprocessing removed nonproductive sequences and CDR3s not starting with C, not ending with F or W, or shorter than 7 amino acids. The MANAFEST web app identified antigen-specific clonotypes based on expansion compared with the reference and other culture wells. A clone was considered positive if significant expansion relative to the reference culture was observed in 2 of 3 replicate wells at an FDR below 0.05. A further requirement for positive clones was significant expansion compared with all other tandem wells, along with an odds ratio above 5. After three terminal residues were trimmed from each end, CDR3 homology was quantified as pairwise Levenshtein distance using the stringdist R package. TCRdb stores this immuneACCESS table with in-frame sequences only. Part of the clones is absent; in the studies checked, under half of the shortfall reflects unresolved V genes, and no reason is known for the rest. V, J and clone size reflect that table, while D and trimming were determined from the DNA. The table for this sample lists 15,000 to 20,000 clones; roughly 74% of them were counted only once. The ten largest make up 15% to 19% of the sample.

This record comes from a study of CD4 T cells in relation to SARS-CoV-2 and coronaviruses (dated by TCRdb to the early 2020s). In terms of the full investigation: In the ViraFEST assay, PBMCs were cultured with antigen for about eleven days, after which TCR beta CDR3s were sequenced to identify antigen-specific clonal expansions. The Adaptive Biotechnologies TCR-sequencing kit was used to sequence samples from a few pre-COVID donors and the naive versus memory experiments, while other data came from Illumina-based sequencing. Memory CD4+ T cell crossreactivity between SARS-CoV-2 and common cold coronavirus spike proteins was assessed at the TCR clonotype level in the study. HLA restriction was mapped for shared crossreactive spike epitopes using patient-derived lymphoblastoid cell lines. The negative reference condition was either a culture with an HIV-1 Nef peptide pool or a culture with no peptide. A different, Illumina-based TCR-beta assay was used to sequence expansion assays from other donors in the study. The study at large found these results: Small numbers of patients and of tested TCRs limited the study. Significantly weaker SARS-CoV-2-driven expansion was shown by crossreactive clones than by monoreactive clones, consistent with antigenic imprinting. Memory CD4+ clonotypes crossrecognizing SARS-CoV-2 and at least one common cold coronavirus spike were found in approximately 60% of donors. Crossreactivity analysis was centred on spike protein, so crossreactivity against other viral proteins was not assessed. No donor contributed both pre-pandemic and post-infection samples, which limited tracing the source of pre-existing responses.

The clonotype originates from a human donor in good health. Sequencing was performed on CD4+ T cells from PBMCs, cultured in vitro. The chain is encoded by TRBV6-5 joined to TRBJ2-7, with TRBD1 tentatively as D gene (5 bases match). The DNA sequence follows: TGTGCCAGGGGCAGGGTGACCCTTCATCAATACGAGCAGTACTTC. It specifies CARGRVTLHQYEQYF.